The 19 T cell receptor beta chains below all came from one sample that was sequenced in a study of early T cells in non-severe SARS-CoV-2 infection. TCRdb re-analysed the 5' RACE reads in MiXCR, keeping a single row per CDR3 protein. The sample includes 95,000 to 110,000 distinct CDR3 sequences, around 10% of them seen just once. Sample: whole blood. All receptors come from an adult who was a healthcare worker with PCR-confirmed SARS-CoV-2 infection or an uninfected control (not recorded which).

Details on this clonotype: Being one base from a much bigger clone, this may be a read error. The chain uses TRBV7-2 and TRBJ2-7; tentative D call: TRBD2 (6 bases). The V gene lost 4 bases and the J gene lost 7 bases, with 23 bases spanning the gap. CDR3 size: 16 residues. Germline-derived CDR1 and CDR2 are SGHTA and FQGNSA. The CDR3, as DNA: TGTGCCAGCAGCTCTAGTTCGACGGGAGCAGTTTATGAGCAGTACTTC. Protein product: CASSSSSTGAVYEQYF. Variable domain in full (rest from reference TRBV7-2 and TRBJ2-7): GAGVSQSPSNKVTEKGKDVELRCDPISGHTALYWYRQSLGQGLEFLIYFQGNSAPDKSGLPSDRFSAERTGGSVSTLTIQRTQQEDSAVYLCASSSSSTGAVYEQYFGPGTRLTVT.

This clonotype was found many times. The chain recombines TRBV12-5 with TRBJ2-3, with D hard to call. The CDR3 is made up of 13 amino acids. V was clipped by 3 bases and J by 3 bases, with 7 bases between them. In germline, CDR1 is LGHNT, CDR2 FRNRAP. CDR3 nucleotide sequence: TGTGCTAGTGGTTTCCGTGGGACAGATACGCAGTATTTT. Translation: CASGFRGTDTQYF.

This clonotype was recorded a few times. The V and J genes are TRBV7-8 and TRBJ2-1; a weak D match, TRBD2 (5 bases). Germline assignment: CDR1 SGHVS and CDR2 FQNEAQ. Trimming pared 2 bases from V and 14 bases from J, leaving 22 bases between. The CDR3 spans 15 residues. The CDR3 spells CASSLQVGVEAREFF. The CDR3 DNA reads as TGTGCCAGCAGCTTACAGGTGGGAGTGGAAGCGCGGGAGTTCTTC.

This clonotype was seen a handful of times. The J gene is TRBJ2-3, the V gene TRBV5-5; 8 positions agree with TRBD1. Germline V lookup: CDR1 SGHKS, CDR2 YYEKEE (reference sequence). There are 15 residues in the CDR3. The J segment lost 4 bases and the V segment lost 5 bases, leaving 9 bases of the junction unmatched. This CDR3 reads CASSPRDRRADTQYF. CDR3 bases: TGTGCCAGCAGTCCTCGGGACAGGAGGGCAGATACGCAGTATTTT.

This clonotype was counted ten times or more. This rearrangement joins TRBV23-1 to TRBJ1-5; D remains unclear. TRBV23-1 is placed among ORFs of uncertain function. There are 13 residues in the CDR3. Trimming removed 5 bases from V and 9 bases from J, with 14 bases in between. CDR3 region: CASSFDAARPQHF. The DNA for the CDR3 is TGCGCCAGCAGTTTTGACGCCGCAAGGCCCCAGCATTTT.

The sample holds a few counts of this clonotype. The rearrangement uses TRBV30 and TRBJ1-2, with D tentatively TRBD1 (6 bases). V lost 2 bases and J lost 6, with 13 bases in between. Germline-derived CDR1 and CDR2 are GTSNPN and SVGIG (reference sequence). This CDR3 contains 13 residues. The DNA for the CDR3 is TGTGCCTGGAGTATCCGGGGGGGCGATGGCTACACCTTC. It encodes CAWSIRGGDGYTF.

This clonotype was observed many times. The J gene is TRBJ2-4, the V gene TRBV7-2; the D is unclear. Germline CDR1 reads SGHTA; CDR2 reads FQGNSA. V was shortened by 4 bases and J by 3 bases, with 7 bases between the two germline ends. CDR3 length: 13 amino acids. CDR3 protein: CASSSSYKNIQYF. The DNA of the CDR3 is TGTGCCAGCAGCTCGTCCTACAAAAACATTCAGTACTTC. Supplemented by reference TRBV7-2 and TRBJ2-4, the full variable domain reads GAGVSQSPSNKVTEKGKDVELRCDPISGHTALYWYRQSLGQGLEFLIYFQGNSAPDKSGLPSDRFSAERTGGSVSTLTIQRTQQEDSAVYLCASSSSYKNIQYFGAGTRLSVL.

The V call is TRBV5-1, the J call TRBJ2-3; the D is unclear. Trimming cost V 3 bases and J 4 bases, with 9 bases left between them. The CDR3 is 13 amino acids. Germline V CDR1 and CDR2: SGHRS, YFSETQ. The CDR3 region has the DNA TGCGCCAGCAGCTCCGAGAGGTCAGATACGCAGTATTTT. Translating it yields CASSSERSDTQYF.

This clonotype has ten or more counts. The chain employs TRBV5-1 and TRBJ2-5; D not resolved. The CDR3 covers 19 residues. Germline V gives CDR1 SGHRS, CDR2 YFSETQ. Between the trimmed V and J ends, which lost 0 bases and 1 base, there was a span of 22 bases. Here the CDR3 reads CASSLGTPDSRFRQETQYF. CDR3 coding DNA: TGCGCCAGCAGCTTGGGAACTCCCGACTCGCGGTTTCGCCAAGAGACCCAGTACTTC.

The rearrangement uses TRBV7-2 and TRBJ1-1, with D perhaps matching TRBD1 (6 bases). Germline-derived CDR1 and CDR2 are SGHTA and FQGNSA. V was clipped by 5 bases and J by 1 base, with 11 bases between them. This CDR3 has 14 amino acids. DNA of the CDR3: TGTGCCAGCAGCCCGGGACACACGAACACTGAAGCTTTCTTT. Translation gives CASSPGHTNTEAFF.

This clonotype was detected only a few times. The genes are TRBV6-5 and TRBJ1-6; D perhaps matches TRBD1 (5 bases). This CDR3 contains 15 residues. The V and J ends lost 2 bases and 7 bases respectively, with 12 bases between them. Per germline, CDR1 MNHEY and CDR2 SVGAGI. CDR3 DNA sequence: TGTGCCAGCAGTTACAGGGGAGAGGTGAATTCACCCCTCCACTTT. Its translation is CASSYRGEVNSPLHF.

The chain links TRBV12-3 or TRBV12-4 to TRBJ2-1, with D perhaps TRBD2 (5 bases). The CDR3 is made up of 13 amino acids. Trimming removed 7 bases at V and 8 bases at J, with 15 bases between. The CDR3 DNA sequence: TGTGCCAGCACCCAAGGAGGAGGCCATGAGCAGTTCTTC. Its translation: CASTQGGGHEQFF.

This clonotype was recorded a few times. The chain is built from TRBV28 and TRBJ1-5; D not certain. Per the germline V gene, CDR1 is MDHEN and CDR2 is SYDVKM. CDR3 length: 14 amino acids. Trimming took off 6 bases at V and 0 bases at J, with 9 bases between the two ends. The CDR3 loop is CASRPMNSNQPQHF. DNA for the CDR3: TGTGCCAGCAGACCTATGAATAGCAATCAGCCCCAGCATTTT.

This clonotype was seen repeatedly, ten times or more. The chain joins TRBV12-3 or TRBV12-4 to TRBJ2-2; D is ambiguous. This CDR3 spans 12 amino acids. The V end lost 3 bases, the J end lost 8 bases, and 7 bases lay between the germline ends. For the CDR3, the DNA is TGTGCCAGCAGTTTGAGTCGGGGGGAGCTGTTTTTT. Protein: CASSLSRGELFF.

This clonotype was seen more than once but under ten times. The V call is TRBV27, the J call TRBJ2-5; D is ambiguous. This CDR3 comprises 14 residues. V lost 5 bases to trimming and J lost 3 bases, with 13 bases between them. The germline gives CDR1 MNHEY, CDR2 SMNVEV (reference sequence). The CDR3 DNA follows: TGTGCCAGCAGTCGTAGCCGAAATAAAGAGACCCAGTACTTC. Translation: CASSRSRNKETQYF.

V and J are TRBV20-1 and TRBJ2-7; TRBD1 matches 7 bases. Germline V gene data show CDR1 as DFQATT and CDR2 as SNEGSKA (reference sequence). This CDR3 comprises 13 residues. The J segment lost 2 bases and the V segment lost 4 bases, leaving 5 bases of the junction unmatched. CDR3 sequence: CSAKGQSTYEQYF. The CDR3 coding sequence is TGCAGTGCTAAGGGACAGTCTACCTACGAGCAGTACTTC.

This clonotype was seen a few times. This sequence joins TRBV27 and TRBJ1-2, with D unresolved. V lost 3 bases and J 8 bases, leaving 19 bases between the germline ends. CDR3 length: 15 residues. The germline V gene encodes CDR1 MNHEY and CDR2 SMNVEV (reference sequence). The CDR3 protein is CASSLDGPGTKGYTF. The CDR3 DNA sequence: TGTGCCAGCAGTTTGGACGGACCGGGAACAAAAGGCTACACCTTC.

This clonotype was picked up many times. The chain recombines TRBV20-1 with TRBJ2-7; 8 bases are a match to TRBD1. The CDR3 contains 13 residues. Germline V gene lookup returns CDR1 DFQATT and CDR2 SNEGSKA (reference sequence). V was clipped by 0 bases and J by 6 bases; unmatched bases: 4. Here the CDR3 reads CSARDRGLREQYF. The CDR3 DNA is TGCAGTGCTAGAGACAGGGGGCTACGCGAGCAGTACTTC.

In regard to this clonotype: No conserved phenylalanine or tryptophan is present at the end of the CDR3, so a read error is the likely explanation. The V and J genes are TRBV7-2 and TRBJ1-2, with TRBD1 as a possible D gene (5 bases). Germline-derived CDR1 and CDR2 are SGHTA and FQGNSA. V was pared by 3 bases and J by 5 bases, with 10 bases between. CDR3 length equals 13 residues. The CDR3 loop is CASSFDRIYGYTL. CDR3 nucleotides: TGTGCCAGCAGCTTCGACAGAATTTATGGCTACACCCTC.